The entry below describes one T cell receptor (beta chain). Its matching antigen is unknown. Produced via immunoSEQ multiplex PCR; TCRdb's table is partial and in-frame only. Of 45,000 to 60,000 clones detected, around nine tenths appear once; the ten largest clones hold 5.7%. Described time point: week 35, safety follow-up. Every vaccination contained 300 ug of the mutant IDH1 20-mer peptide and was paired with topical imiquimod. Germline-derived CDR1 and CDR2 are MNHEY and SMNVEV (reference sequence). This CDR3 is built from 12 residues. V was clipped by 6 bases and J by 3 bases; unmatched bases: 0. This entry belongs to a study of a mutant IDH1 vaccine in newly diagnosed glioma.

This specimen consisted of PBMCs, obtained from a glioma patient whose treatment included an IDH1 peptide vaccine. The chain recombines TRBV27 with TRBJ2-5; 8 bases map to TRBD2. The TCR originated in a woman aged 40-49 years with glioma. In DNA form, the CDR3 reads TGTGCCAGCAGGGGACTAGAAGAGACCCAGTACTTC. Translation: CASRGLEETQYF.